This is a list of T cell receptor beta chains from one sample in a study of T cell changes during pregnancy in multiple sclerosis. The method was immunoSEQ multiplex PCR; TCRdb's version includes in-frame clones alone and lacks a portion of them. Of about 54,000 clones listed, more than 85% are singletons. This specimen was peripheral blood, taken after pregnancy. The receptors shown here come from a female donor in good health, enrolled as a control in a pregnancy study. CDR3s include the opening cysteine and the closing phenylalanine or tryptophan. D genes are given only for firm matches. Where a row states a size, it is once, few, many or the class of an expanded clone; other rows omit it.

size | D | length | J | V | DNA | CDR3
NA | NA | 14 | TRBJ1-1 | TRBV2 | TGTGCCAGCAGGAAAGGGGGTAGAAACACTGAAGCTTTCTTT | CASRKGGRNTEAFF
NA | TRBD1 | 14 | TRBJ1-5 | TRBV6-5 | TGTGCCAGCAGTCTGACAGGGGGCAATCAGCCCCAGCATTTT | CASSLTGGNQPQHF
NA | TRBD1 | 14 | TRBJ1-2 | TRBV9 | TGTGCCAGCAGCGCGGGACAGGGTGGCTATGGCTACACCTTC | CASSAGQGGYGYTF
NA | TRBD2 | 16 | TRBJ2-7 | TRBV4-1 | TGCGCCAGCAGCCCACACCCGGGACTAGCAGAATACGAGCAGTACTTC | CASSPHPGLAEYEQYF
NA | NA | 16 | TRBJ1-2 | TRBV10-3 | TGTGCCATCAGTGAGTCTGAAAGCAGAGGGTCCTATGGCTACACCTTC | CAISESESRGSYGYTF
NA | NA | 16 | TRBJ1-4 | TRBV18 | TGTGCCAGCTCACCCAGAAGGGAGGGTTCTAATGAAAAACTGTTTTTT | CASSPRREGSNEKLFF
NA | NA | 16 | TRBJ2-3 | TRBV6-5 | TGTGCCAGCAGTTGGAGACTTGATGCTAGCACAGATACGCAGTATTTT | CASSWRLDASTDTQYF
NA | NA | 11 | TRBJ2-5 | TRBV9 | TGTGCCAGCAGCCGCGGGGAGACCCAGTACTTC | CASSRGETQYF
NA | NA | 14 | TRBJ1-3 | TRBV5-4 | TGTGCCAGCAGCTTCAGGAACCCGGGAAACACCATATATTTT | CASSFRNPGNTIYF
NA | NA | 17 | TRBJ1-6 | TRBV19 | TGTGCCAGTAGTATAGATCTATGGGGGGCCTATAATTCACCCCTCCACTTT | CASSIDLWGAYNSPLHF
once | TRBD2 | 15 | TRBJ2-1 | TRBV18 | TGTGCCAGCTCACCACCGACTAGCGGGAGAGGTGAGCAGTTCTTC | CASSPPTSGRGEQFF
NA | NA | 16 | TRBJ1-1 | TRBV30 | TGTGCCTGGAGACCACTACAGGGATTGGTGAACACTGAAGCTTTCTTT | CAWRPLQGLVNTEAFF
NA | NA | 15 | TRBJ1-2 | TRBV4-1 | TGCGCCAGCAGCCTCTCGGACGGACGTGCAGGGAGCTACACCTTC | CASSLSDGRAGSYTF
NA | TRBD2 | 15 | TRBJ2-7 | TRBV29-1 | TGCAGCGTTGTGGCGCTAGCGGGGAGCTCCTACGAGCAGTACTTC | CSVVALAGSSYEQYF
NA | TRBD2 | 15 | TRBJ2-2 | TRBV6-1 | TGTGCCAGCATCTATAGCGGGGGGGCCACCGGGGAGCTGTTTTTT | CASIYSGGATGELFF
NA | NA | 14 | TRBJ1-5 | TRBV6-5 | TGTGCCAGCAGTTACTCTGCGGTAAATCAGCCCCAGCATTTT | CASSYSAVNQPQHF